This passage covers 8 T cell receptor beta chains from one sample sequenced in a study of early stage breast cancer tumors. The repertoire was sequenced with immunoSEQ multiplex PCR; TCRdb's copy has only in-frame clones and lacks some. The table has around 30,000 clones, over 70% seen once; the top ten hold 10%. The sequenced material came from breast tumor tissue. These receptors all come from a person aged 25-39 years with breast cancer.

This clone was counted a single time. The chain recombines TRBV2 with TRBJ2-1; D gene uncertain. The CDR3 is 13 amino acids. The germline V and J ends were trimmed by 8 bases and 7 bases, with 15 bases remaining between them. Germline V CDR1 and CDR2: SNHLY, FYNNEI. CDR3 in DNA: TGTGCCAGCTTATACTCCGTCGGGAATGAGCAGTTCTTC. This gives the protein CASLYSVGNEQFF.

The chain couples TRBV5-1 to TRBJ2-2; D possibly corresponds to TRBD1 (5 bases). The germline V gene encodes CDR1 SGHRS and CDR2 YFSETQ. The length of the CDR3 is 15 residues. Trimming shortened V by 2 bases and J by 3 bases, and 11 bases separated the two germline ends. The CDR3 DNA reads TGCGCCAGCAGCTTCTCAGGGAAGGACACCGGGGAGCTGTTTTTT. Its translation: CASSFSGKDTGELFF.

Here the CDR3 reads CASSLRSGANVLTF. DNA for the CDR3: TGTGCCAGCAGTTTAAGATCTGGGGCCAACGTCCTGACTTTC. The V and J genes are TRBV27 and TRBJ2-6; D is unresolved. The germline CDR1 and CDR2 sequences are MNHEY and SMNVEV (reference sequence). Trimming cost V 2 bases and J 1 base, with 3 bases left between them. The CDR3 has 14 residues.

The rearrangement joins TRBV27 to TRBJ1-1, with TRBD1 as a possible D gene (6 bases). Trimming left V 3 bases short and J 7 bases short, with 12 bases between. The germline gives CDR1 MNHEY, CDR2 SMNVEV (reference sequence). This CDR3 has 13 residues. The CDR3 DNA reads TGTGCCAGCAGTTTGGGGACAAGATATGAAGCTTTCTTT. It yields the protein CASSLGTRYEAFF.

J is TRBJ1-1 and V is TRBV18; a possible D gene is TRBD1 (5 bases). The germline CDR1 and CDR2 sequences are KGHSH and LQKENI. V lost 2 bases and J lost 6, with 13 bases in between. The CDR3 spans 14 residues. CDR3 sequence reads: CASSPGEGRSEAFF. Written as DNA, the CDR3 is TGTGCCAGCTCACCAGGTGAGGGGCGTTCTGAAGCTTTCTTT.

This rearrangement joins TRBV5-1 to TRBJ2-2; 8 positions agree with TRBD2. The CDR3 is made up of 17 amino acids. The V gene's germline CDR1 is SGHRS and CDR2 YFSETQ. V shed 3 bases, J shed 2 bases, and the junction held 9 bases outside the gene matches. The CDR3 reads CASSYLGLAANTGELFF. DNA of the CDR3: TGCGCCAGCAGCTACCTTGGACTAGCAGCTAACACCGGGGAGCTGTTTTTT. The entire variable domain, with the rest obtained from reference TRBV5-1 and TRBJ2-2, is as follows: KAGVTQTPRYLIKTRGQQVTLSCSPISGHRSVSWYQQTPGQGLQFLFEYFSETQRNKGNFPGRFSGRQFSNSRSEMNVSTLELGDSALYLCASSYLGLAANTGELFFGEGSRLTVL.

V and J are TRBV7-9 and TRBJ2-5; a possible D gene is TRBD1 (6 bases). Trimming took 1 base from V and 0 from J, leaving 12 bases between them. Germline values: CDR1 SEHNR, CDR2 FQNEAQ (reference sequence). The length of the CDR3 is 16 residues. CDR3 sequence: CASSLEGTLDQETQYF. CDR3 DNA: TGTGCCAGCAGCTTAGAAGGGACACTGGACCAAGAGACCCAGTACTTC. The full variable domain, in which reference TRBV7-9 and TRBJ2-5 provide the parts outside the CDR3, is DTGVSQNPRHKITKRGQNVTFRCDPISEHNRLYWYRQTLGQGPEFLTYFQNEAQLEKSRLLSDRFSAERPKGSFSTLEIQRTEQGDSAMYLCASSLEGTLDQETQYFGPGTRLLVL.

This clone has only a few counts. The rearrangement uses TRBV2 and TRBJ2-7; D call uncertain. This CDR3 is built from 15 residues. Germline CDR1 reads SNHLY; CDR2 reads FYNNEI. V was clipped by 2 bases and J by 5 bases, with 16 bases between them. The CDR3 DNA is TGTGCCAGCAGTGAACGACAATCAATAATTGACGAGCAGTACTTC. Its translation: CASSERQSIIDEQYF.